Sequencing of this T cell receptor (beta chain) was carried out in a study of CD8+CD57+ T cells in acquired aplastic anemia. Overall study: Sorted CD4+ and CD8+ cells gave an average of around 3.3 ug of DNA.

Findings and caveats of the study: Significance was not reached for CD8+ Simpson's diversity between patients and controls. Patients and controls shared over 25 CD8+ CDR3 sequences.

TCR beta VDJ and CDR3 profiling used genomic DNA as template. One entry per CDR3 protein, called by TCRdb with MiXCR from the reads. The repertoire consists of around 190,000 distinct CDR3 sequences, with 48% occurring once and the leading ten covering 13%. In regard to this clonotype: The target antigen is unknown.

The CDR3 sequence is 13 residues long. The J segment lost 6 bases and the V segment lost 7 bases, leaving 7 bases of the junction unmatched. Only patients with CD8+CD57+ cell expansion on flow cytometry were chosen for sequencing. The study sampled blood from patients who had received no therapy. Sequences were obtained from sorted CD4+, CD8+, or CD8+CD57+ T cells (not recorded which) from PBMCs. The receptor was isolated from a human donor with aplastic anemia. This rearrangement joins TRBV12-3 or TRBV12-4 to TRBJ1-2, with 8 bases that match TRBD1. Here the CDR3 reads CASTVDRVDGYTF. CDR3 DNA sequence: TGTGCCAGCACCGTGGACAGGGTAGATGGCTACACCTTC.